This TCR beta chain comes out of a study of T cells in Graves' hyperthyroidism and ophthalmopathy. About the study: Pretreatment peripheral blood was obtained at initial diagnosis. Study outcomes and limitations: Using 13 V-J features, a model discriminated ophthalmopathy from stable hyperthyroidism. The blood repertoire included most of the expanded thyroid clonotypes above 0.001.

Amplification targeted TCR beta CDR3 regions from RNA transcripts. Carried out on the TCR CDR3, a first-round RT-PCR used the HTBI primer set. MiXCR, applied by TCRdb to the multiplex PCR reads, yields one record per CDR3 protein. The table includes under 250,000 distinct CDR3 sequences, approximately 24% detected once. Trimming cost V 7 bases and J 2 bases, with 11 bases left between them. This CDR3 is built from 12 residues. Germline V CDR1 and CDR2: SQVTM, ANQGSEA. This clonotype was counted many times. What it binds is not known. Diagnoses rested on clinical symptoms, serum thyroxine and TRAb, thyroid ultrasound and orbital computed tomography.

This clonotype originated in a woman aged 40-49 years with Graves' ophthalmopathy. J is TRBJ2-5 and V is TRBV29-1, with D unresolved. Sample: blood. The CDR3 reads CSAQRPQETQYF. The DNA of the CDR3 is TGCAGCGCCCAACGCCCGCAAGAGACCCAGTACTTC.